This T cell receptor (beta chain) was captured by sequencing in a study of HIV-infected children after antiretroviral therapy interruption. Study-wide background: In continuous treatment, analyzed samples were from weeks 0, 48 and 150.

The CDR3 covers 12 residues. Unmatched junction bases numbered 6, after V lost 3 bases and J lost 10 bases. Germline values: CDR1 LGHNA, CDR2 YNFKEQ. The treatment was: PENTA 11 planned treatment interruption arm or continuous ART arm. This clonotype occurred many times. The TCR library was built from RNA with a 3' RACE protocol and unique molecular identifiers. TCRdb reanalysed the 3' RACE reads using MiXCR and keeps one entry per CDR3 protein. The table has 40,000 or so distinct CDR3 sequences, just over 6.5% seen once. The sequence came from a pool of human donors with HIV. V and J are TRBV4-2 and TRBJ2-7; 7 bases align to TRBD1. Sequencing was performed on CD45RA+ CD4+ T cells from PBMCs, pooled from several time points, taken from a donor given antiretroviral therapy, either interrupted or continuous. Subset: naive CD4+ CD45RA+ CD45RO- T cells. The CDR3 DNA follows: TGTGCCAGCAGCCAGGACAGGTATGAACAGTACTTC. Translation gives CASSQDRYEQYF.